The 31 T cell receptor beta chains presented below share a single source sample, sequenced in a study of regulatory T cells in long-lasting Graves disease. The time point: newly diagnosed GD, antithyroid drugs for less than 3 months. Extracted PBMC RNA gave rise to the TCR library. To make TCR beta libraries, researchers used iRepertoire HTBI primers and Arm-PCR of CDR3 regions. MiXCR, run by TCRdb on the multiplex PCR reads, gives a single entry per CDR3 protein. The sample records about 330,000 distinct CDR3 sequences, 15% to 20% being singletons. The sample also formed part of further work on T cells in Graves' hyperthyroidism and ophthalmopathy.

The sample here was peripheral blood mononuclear cells (PBMCs), taken at new diagnosis, from a patient treated with antithyroid drugs. Receptors were obtained from a woman younger than 30 with Graves disease.

This clonotype was seen many times. The chain carries TRBV20-1 and TRBJ2-3, with D unclear. This CDR3 spans 14 amino acids. Trimming pared 0 bases from V and 2 bases from J, leaving 9 bases between. CDR1 and CDR2 (germline): DFQATT, SNEGSKA (reference sequence). The CDR3 sequence is CSARDEKLTDTQYF. The CDR3 DNA follows: TGCAGTGCTAGAGATGAGAAACTCACAGATACGCAGTATTTT.

This clonotype has a count of ten or more. The V gene is TRBV5-6, the J gene TRBJ2-3; perhaps TRBD2 as D (6 bases). The CDR3 spans 12 residues. Germline V gene lookup returns CDR1 SGHDT and CDR2 YYEEEE. Trimming removed 1 base from V and 9 bases from J, with 9 bases in between. CDR3 sequence reads: CASSLTGRTQYF. The CDR3 nucleotides read TGTGCCAGCAGCTTGACGGGGAGGACGCAGTATTTT.

This clonotype was seen ten or more times. V is TRBV12-3 or TRBV12-4 and J is TRBJ2-3, with 10 bases matching TRBD2. This CDR3 has 15 amino acids. Germline trimming cut 3 bases from V and 5 bases from J; bases unmatched to any gene: 5. As DNA, the CDR3 is TGTGCCAGCAGTTTTAGCGGGGGGAAGGGAGATACGCAGTATTTT. As protein: CASSFSGGKGDTQYF.

This clonotype was counted at least ten times. The chain is built from TRBV27 and TRBJ1-1; weak D call: TRBD1 (5 bases). Germline V CDR1 and CDR2: MNHEY, SMNVEV (reference sequence). CDR3 size: 15 residues. V was cut by 0 bases and J by 8 bases, with 16 bases left in between. CDR3 residues: CASSLSGTHGREAFF. Written as DNA, the CDR3 is TGTGCCAGCAGTTTATCGGGGACCCACGGGAGAGAAGCTTTCTTT.

A note on this clonotype: The conserved phenylalanine or tryptophan normally closing the CDR3 is absent here, so this likely arose from a read error. The chain combines TRBV19 with TRBJ2-7; TRBD2 matches 7 bases. This CDR3 is built from 14 residues. The V gene end was trimmed by 0 bases and the J gene end by 3 bases; junction bases not matched to a gene: 2. CDR1 is LNHDA and CDR2 is SQIVND in the germline V gene (reference sequence). CDR3 in amino acids: CASSIDSGRYEQYS. CDR3 sequence (DNA): TGTGCCAGTAGTATAGATAGCGGGCGCTACGAGCAGTACTCC.

Turning to this clonotype: This could be a read error, since a much larger clone is one nucleotide away. The V call is TRBV2, the J call TRBJ2-1; D is undetermined. The end of the DNA is better explained by TRBJ2-5, so the J call may be wrong. The CDR3 consists of 13 residues. CDR1 is SNHLY and CDR2 is FYNNEI in the germline V gene. CDR3 region: CASRLVEEESQYF. The CDR3 DNA reads TGTGCCAGCAGATTAGTCGAAGAGGAGTCCCAGTACTTC.

Ten or more counts support this clonotype. The chain links TRBV5-1 to TRBJ2-5; TRBD2 matches 7 bases. The germline V gene encodes CDR1 SGHRS and CDR2 YFSETQ. This CDR3 is 15 amino acids long. V lost 2 bases to trimming and J lost 2 bases; unmatched junction nucleotides: 6. Written as DNA, the CDR3 is TGCGCCAGCAGCTTTTCGGGGGGTAGTCAAGAGACCCAGTACTTC. As protein: CASSFSGGSQETQYF.

V is TRBV29-1 and J is TRBJ2-3; D is undetermined. CDR3 length: 13 residues. Germline values: CDR1 SQVTM, CDR2 ANQGSEA. V lost 6 bases, J lost 2 bases, and 12 bases lay in between. The CDR3 protein is CSVGGVYTDTQYF. Written as DNA, the CDR3 is TGCAGCGTGGGTGGAGTTTACACAGATACGCAGTATTTT.

Many counts were recorded for this clonotype. The CDR3 coding sequence is TGTGCCAGCAGTCCAGACAGGGGGCTAGCCAATGAGCAGTTCTTC. This gives the protein CASSPDRGLANEQFF. V gene TRBV28 combines with J gene TRBJ2-1; 10 bases are shared with TRBD1. J lost 6 bases, V lost 5 bases, and 7 bases had no gene match. This CDR3 is 15 amino acids long. Germline assignment: CDR1 MDHEN and CDR2 SYDVKM.

This clonotype was recorded a few times. With only one base between it and a far larger clone, this is likely a read error. The chain couples TRBV3-1 to TRBJ2-5, with 9 bases lining up with TRBD2. Germline V gene sequence: CDR1 LGHDT, CDR2 YNNKEL (reference sequence). CDR3 length: 13 residues. CDR3 bases: TGTGCCAGCAGCCAAGATAGTAGCGGGAGACGGTCCTTC. This translates into CASSQDSSGRRSF.

This clonotype was picked up a small number of times. This sequence joins TRBV19 and TRBJ1-5; 9 positions agree with TRBD1. Germline V gives CDR1 LNHDA, CDR2 SQIVND (reference sequence). CDR3 length equals 15 residues. V gave up 5 bases and J gave up 5 bases; unmatched junction bases: 7. The CDR3 DNA reads as TGTGCCAGTAGTGCAACAGGGGGCAGCTATCAGCCCCAGCATTTT. Translated, it gives CASSATGGSYQPQHF.

A few counts support this clonotype. The V gene is TRBV27, the J gene TRBJ2-5; 7 bases agree with TRBD1. The CDR3 is 15 residues long. The ends lost 3 bases at V and 5 bases at J; junction bases unmatched: 9. From germline, CDR1 is MNHEY and CDR2 SMNVEV (reference sequence). The CDR3 DNA is TGTGCCAGCAGTTTTAGGGGGCCAGGGGGTGAGACCCAGTACTTC. Protein product: CASSFRGPGGETQYF.

This clonotype was detected many times. The chain couples TRBV5-1 to TRBJ1-4; the match to TRBD1 covers 7 bases. This CDR3 region has 17 residues. The V segment lost 1 base and the J segment 2 bases; nucleotides outside the gene matches: 8. Germline CDR1 and CDR2: SGHRS and YFSETQ. CDR3 sequence: CASSLTPSTGTNEKLFF. The CDR3 coding sequence is TGCGCCAGCAGCTTGACCCCGTCGACAGGGACTAATGAAAAACTGTTTTTT.

J is TRBJ1-5 and V is TRBV6-1, with D uncertain. This CDR3 comprises 13 residues. Germline CDR1 reads MNHNS; CDR2 reads SASEGT. V was trimmed by 6 bases and J by 7 bases, leaving 13 bases between them. Here the CDR3 reads CASSLYRGQPQHF. CDR3 bases: TGTGCCAGCAGCCTTTACCGCGGGCAGCCCCAGCATTTT.

In this sample, this clonotype turned up a few times. The rearrangement joins TRBV3-1 to TRBJ1-1; TRBD1 might be the D (5 bases). This CDR3 region has 19 residues. Trimming removed 0 bases from V and 1 base from J, with 21 bases in between. Germline CDR1 LGHDT, CDR2 YNNKEL (reference sequence). The CDR3 is CASSQDRGWVRPRNTEAFF. The DNA of the CDR3 is TGTGCCAGCAGCCAAGATCGGGGCTGGGTTAGGCCGAGGAACACTGAAGCTTTCTTT.

This clonotype appeared a few times. The chain carries TRBV12-3 or TRBV12-4 and TRBJ1-6, with no clear D. The CDR3 has 12 residues. V lost 5 bases and J lost 7, with 6 bases in between. CDR3 in DNA: TGTGCCAGCAGTACCCGGAATTCACCCCTCCACTTT. This translates into CASSTRNSPLHF.

This clonotype was counted between two and nine times. The chain is built from TRBV9 and TRBJ2-5; D may be TRBD1 or TRBD2 (5 bases each). Trimming stripped 5 bases from V and 5 bases from J, with 19 bases between. CDR3 length equals 15 residues. Germline loops: CDR1 SGDLS, CDR2 YYNGEE. The CDR3 region is CASSAQEGLGETQYF. CDR3 sequence (DNA): TGTGCCAGCAGTGCCCAAGAGGGGCTAGGGGAGACCCAGTACTTC.

This clonotype was seen ten or more times. Written as DNA, the CDR3 is TGCGCCAGCAGCCAGGAAGGAGGGACTGGGGCCAACGTCCTGACTTTC. Its translation: CASSQEGGTGANVLTF. The chain has TRBV4-1 and TRBJ2-6; TRBD2 might be the D (6 bases). V was shortened by 3 bases and J by 2 bases, with 11 bases between the two germline ends. Looked up from germline, CDR1 is MGHRA and CDR2 is YSYEKL. The CDR3 has 16 residues.

In its sample, this clonotype was seen many times. In nucleotides, the CDR3 is TGTGCCAGCAGCCCGCGTAGCGTGGTGGGAGGGCCCGACACCGGGGAGCTGTTTTTT. Protein product: CASSPRSVVGGPDTGELFF. V is TRBV4-2 and J is TRBJ2-2; 7 bases fit TRBD2. The CDR3 extends over 19 amino acids. V gave up 4 bases and J gave up 3 bases; unmatched junction bases: 17. CDR1 and CDR2 from the germline V gene are LGHNA and YNFKEQ.

At least ten counts were recorded for this clonotype. The CDR3 DNA sequence: TGTGCCAGCAGCGTAACTTACAGGGGAAGTTGGGAAAAACTGTTTTTT. Its translation is CASSVTYRGSWEKLFF. The rearrangement uses TRBV11-2 and TRBJ1-4; 7 nucleotides match TRBD1. The V and J ends lost 5 bases and 8 bases, in that order; junction bases with no gene match: 14. This CDR3 has 16 residues. Germline V gives CDR1 SGHAT, CDR2 FQNNGV.

This chain connects TRBV10-3 to TRBJ2-7; TRBD2 agrees at 7 bases. Unmatched junction bases numbered 14, after V lost 6 bases and J lost 6 bases. This CDR3 is built from 15 residues. Germline CDR1 and CDR2: ENHRY and SYGVKD. The CDR3 protein is CAISPLGGGRVEQYF. CDR3 DNA: TGTGCCATCAGCCCCTTGGGGGGTGGGAGGGTCGAGCAGTACTTC.

Only a few counts were recorded for this clonotype. The gene calls are TRBV19 and TRBJ2-4; 7 nucleotides line up with TRBD1. Germline trimming cut 0 bases from V and 3 bases from J; bases unmatched to any gene: 2. The CDR3 is 15 residues long. The germline CDR1 and CDR2 sequences are LNHDA and SQIVND (reference sequence). CDR3 coding DNA: TGTGCCAGTAGTATAGAGGGGACAGACAAAAACATTCAGTACTTC. Its protein is CASSIEGTDKNIQYF.

This clonotype was detected ten times or more. This CDR3 is CASSQDGASMDEQYF. The CDR3, as DNA: TGCGCCAGCAGCCAAGATGGGGCGAGTATGGACGAGCAGTACTTC. This chain joins TRBV4-1 and TRBJ2-7; TRBD1 is a possible D gene (5 bases). This CDR3 is built from 15 residues. Germline V CDR1 and CDR2: MGHRA, YSYEKL. Trimming removed 0 bases from V and 5 bases from J, with 14 bases in between.

CDR3 in amino acids: CSVSQSSGNTIYF. The CDR3 region has the DNA TGCAGCGTCTCACAGAGCTCTGGAAACACCATATATTTT. This sequence joins TRBV29-1 and TRBJ1-3; D unresolved. The CDR3 is 13 amino acids. CDR1 is SQVTM, CDR2 ANQGSEA, per germline. V was shortened by 6 bases and J by 0 bases, with 9 bases between the two germline ends.

In this sample, this clonotype turned up many times. The rearrangement uses TRBV5-5 and TRBJ2-3, with D possibly TRBD2 on 6 matching bases. The germline V gene has CDR1 SGHKS and CDR2 YYEKEE (reference sequence). V gave up 4 bases and J gave up 6 bases, with 15 bases separating them. The length of the CDR3 is 14 residues. CDR3 DNA sequence: TGTGCCAGCAGCCCCGGGACTCCGAGCGATACGCAGTATTTT. This sequence encodes CASSPGTPSDTQYF.

A few counts support this clonotype. The CDR3 DNA is TGCGCCAGCAGCCCCCGACAGGGGTTGGCCGGGGAGCTGTTTTTT. Its translation: CASSPRQGLAGELFF. J is TRBJ2-2 and V is TRBV5-1, with TRBD1 matching over 8 bases. The CDR3 loop spans 15 amino acids. V was pared by 4 bases and J by 6 bases, with 8 bases of the junction left unmatched. Germline values: CDR1 SGHRS, CDR2 YFSETQ.

This clonotype was detected a few times. The rearrangement joins TRBV5-1 to TRBJ1-5; perhaps TRBD1 as D (5 bases). This CDR3 spans 16 amino acids. The V end was cut by 4 bases, the J end by 0 bases, with 14 bases between. Germline CDR1 and CDR2: SGHRS and YFSETQ. The CDR3 nucleotides are TGCGCCAGCAGCCCACGTCCGGGGGATAGCAATCAGCCCCAGCATTTT. Amino acids: CASSPRPGDSNQPQHF.

This clonotype was seen at least ten times. The chain carries TRBV28 and TRBJ2-7, with TRBD2 matching over 14 bases. Germline V gene lookup returns CDR1 MDHEN and CDR2 SYDVKM. J was trimmed by 3 bases and V by 4 bases; bases with no gene match: 5. This CDR3 region has 16 residues. The CDR3 DNA follows: TGTGCCAGCAGTTCCCCCGGGACTAGCGGGAGCTACGAGCAGTACTTC. Its protein is CASSSPGTSGSYEQYF. Full variable domain (outside the CDR3, taken from reference TRBV28 and TRBJ2-7): DVKVTQSSRYLVKRTGEKVFLECVQDMDHENMFWYRQDPGLGLRLIYFSYDVKMKEKGDIPEGYSVSREKKERFSLILESASTNQTSMYLCASSSPGTSGSYEQYFGPGTRLTVT.

There are a few counts of this clonotype. The J gene is TRBJ2-3, the V gene TRBV9; TRBD2 aligns across 9 bases. With V trimmed by 0 bases and J by 6 bases, 11 bases remained unmatched. CDR1 is SGDLS and CDR2 is YYNGEE in the germline V gene. CDR3 length: 17 residues. The CDR3 bases are TGTGCCAGCAGCGTAGACCCCCCGGGACTAGCATCGGATACGCAGTATTTT. It translates to CASSVDPPGLASDTQYF. Based on the CDR3 plus reference TRBV9 and TRBJ2-3, the full variable domain is DSGVTQTPKHLITATGQRVTLRCSPRSGDLSVYWYQQSLDQGLQFLIQYYNGEERAKGNILERFSAQQFPDLHSELNLSSLELGDSALYFCASSVDPPGLASDTQYFGPGTRLTVL.

This clonotype was picked up many times. This sequence joins TRBV9 and TRBJ2-1; 8 bases fit TRBD2. The V segment lost 0 bases and the J segment 6 bases; nucleotides outside the gene matches: 5. The CDR3 runs 15 residues. The germline CDR1 and CDR2 sequences are SGDLS and YYNGEE. In nucleotides, the CDR3 is TGTGCCAGCAGCGTAGACGGGGGGGTCTCCAATGAGCAGTTCTTC. Translation: CASSVDGGVSNEQFF. Full variable domain (remainder filled in from reference TRBV9 and TRBJ2-1): DSGVTQTPKHLITATGQRVTLRCSPRSGDLSVYWYQQSLDQGLQFLIQYYNGEERAKGNILERFSAQQFPDLHSELNLSSLELGDSALYFCASSVDGGVSNEQFFGPGTRLTVL.

The chain combines TRBV27 with TRBJ2-5; no clear D. The ends were cut back, 10 bases at V and 3 bases at J, with 12 bases in the middle. The CDR3 totals 12 residues. Germline-derived CDR1 and CDR2 are MNHEY and SMNVEV (reference sequence). The CDR3 bases are TGTGCCACTGGACGGACCGAAGAGACCCAGTACTTC. Residues: CATGRTEETQYF.